The rows below give T cell receptor beta chains drawn from one sample of a study of graft-versus-host responses after intestinal transplantation. The assay was immunoSEQ multiplex PCR, and TCRdb's table has in-frame clones only and misses some. The sample holds over 100,000 clones, about 93% seen once. Antigen specificity for these receptors is unknown. Sequencing was performed on unstimulated CD4+ T cells sorted from spleen or lymph node cells, taken before intestinal transplant. Receptors were obtained from a human donor who received an intestinal transplant. Both conserved end residues are part of each CDR3. Fields, in order: V gene, J gene, D gene, CDR3 length, clone size, CDR3 DNA, CDR3 protein. The D gene is left open where the match is weak. Size tells how often a clone was seen (once, few, many) or the class of an expanded clone, and some rows leave it out.

TRBV12-5	TRBJ2-7	NA	14	NA	TGTGCTAGTGGAAGGGGGTCGAAAACCTACGAGCAGTACTTC	CASGRGSKTYEQYF
TRBV7-9	TRBJ1-1	NA	15	NA	TGTGCCAGCAGCTTTGCGGGATCCATGAACACTGAAGCTTTCTTT	CASSFAGSMNTEAFF
TRBV4-2	TRBJ1-1	NA	15	NA	TGTGCCAGCAGCCAAGAACAGAACAGGAACACTGAAGCTTTCTTT	CASSQEQNRNTEAFF
TRBV5-5	TRBJ2-1	TRBD1	18	NA	TGTGCCAGCAGCGGGGGGTTTTCTTTACAGGGGGATTTTGATGAGCAGTTCTTC	CASSGGFSLQGDFDEQFF
TRBV9	TRBJ1-2	NA	17	NA	TGTGCCAGCAGCGTATTGGACATCAGATCAACCAGCTATGGCTACACCTTC	CASSVLDIRSTSYGYTF
TRBV19	TRBJ1-1	NA	13	NA	TGTGCCAGTAGTACCCGGTCGAGTGGTGAAGCTTTCTTT	CASSTRSSGEAFF
TRBV5-1	TRBJ2-1	NA	15	once	TGCGCCAGCAGCCGAGACTCGAGCTCCTACAATGAGCAGTTCTTC	CASSRDSSSYNEQFF
TRBV28	TRBJ2-7	NA	12	NA	TGTGCCAGCAGTTTATTGTCCTACGAGCAGTACTTC	CASSLLSYEQYF
TRBV6-6	TRBJ2-5	NA	11	NA	TGTGCCAGCAGTTACAGGGAGACCCAGTACTTC	CASSYRETQYF
TRBV10-2	TRBJ2-7	NA	15	NA	TGCGCCAGCAAACGGTCTGGATCCCCCCAAGGCGAGCAGTACTTC	CASKRSGSPQGEQYF
TRBV27	TRBJ2-7	NA	14	NA	TGTGCCAGTAGTACTATCGGGCAGGGCCACGAGCAGTACTTC	CASSTIGQGHEQYF
TRBV10-3	TRBJ1-2	NA	12	NA	TGTGCCATCAGTGAACGGGACTATGGCTACACCTTC	CAISERDYGYTF